This T cell receptor beta chain was identified during a study of T cells in Graves' hyperthyroidism and ophthalmopathy (dated by TCRdb to between 2018 and 2021). Describing the broader study: Peripheral blood samples were taken at the time of initial diagnosis, prior to any treatment. The 100 or so discovery patients were divided at random into training and test sets in a 7:3 ratio. Whether ophthalmopathy could be predicted prospectively was tested in an independent validation cohort made up of approximately 19 hyperthyroidism patients plus 17 patients who later progressed to ophthalmopathy. In addition, the study compared T-cell repertoires in thyroid tissue and in blood from roughly 6 Graves' hyperthyroidism patients. To identify distinguishing TCR V-J signatures, a discovery cohort of around 100 patients was used, comprising some 43 with Graves' ophthalmopathy and about 59 with stable Graves' hyperthyroidism. The paper reports TCR Vbeta CDR3 sequencing of some 140 peripheral blood samples: around 45 ophthalmopathy, around 80 hyperthyroidism and 17 progressor patients. After blood sampling, hyperthyroidism patients were treated with methimazole at a starting dose of 30 mg daily, and ophthalmopathy patients were treated with high-dose intravenous methylprednisolone.

Taken from cysteine to phenylalanine, the CDR3 has 14 residues. The retained sequence is limited to the CDR3, 42 bases, with the frame set at the first base. CDR1 and CDR2 (SGHTA, FQGNSA) derive from the germline V gene. V lost 5 bases and J lost 4 bases; the stretch between them is 12 bases long. Overall study results and their limits: Sample size was not statistically predetermined, and investigators were not blinded to group allocation. Most expanded thyroid clonotypes (frequency above 0.001) were also detected in blood, a finding suggesting that blood repertoires may reflect thyroid immune responses. In validation, the model predicted progression to ophthalmopathy with 55% to 71% sensitivity and 72% to 85% specificity, a median of approximately 6.5 months before onset. A model built on a 13 V-J signature distinguished ophthalmopathy from stable hyperthyroidism, reaching about 88% sensitivity and 81% to 83% specificity in cross-validation and 80%/75% in testing.

For this clonotype: The antigen this receptor binds is unknown. No per-base quality is available; no much larger clone lies one base away.

Amplification of TCR beta CDR3 regions was carried out from RNA transcripts. A first-round RT-PCR of the TCR CDR3 used the HTBI primer set with the Qiagen OneStep RT-PCR kit. Libraries were constructed in a second round of multiplex PCR, after which size selection and purification were carried out. Paired-end sequencing of the libraries was performed with 100 bp reads on an Illumina HiSeq2000. Concerning the study's data processing: SOAPnuke was used to process the raw data, removing reads that contained adapters or uncalled bases, had a mean Phred below 15, or lacked an exact match to the constant primer or identifier. COPE v1.2.5 was used to merge the high-quality paired reads, and each unique nucleotide sequence was defined as a clonotype. Clonotypes were aligned to IMGT TRBV, TRBD and TRBJ reference segments using MiTCR v1.1. Only V-J combinations with frequency above 0.0001, covering roughly 99% of repertoires, were analysed. A TCS score was defined as the ratio of F50 (clonal expansion) to E x V (chaos), with BLOSUM62-based TCRdist applied between CDR3 peptides within each V-J. Welch's t-statistics and random forest reduced roughly 530 V-J features to 10 to 15, which were used in a naive Bayes classifier (R e1071). The raw public reads went through TCRdb reprocessing: fastp at Q25, MiXCR clone calling, in-frame beta chains kept. All rows with the same CDR3 protein become a single entry with the most common DNA and genes. TCRdb assigned the V and J calls; the authors' analysis was not used. The sample records roughly 520,000 distinct CDR3 sequences, roughly 24% of which are singletons. The biggest ten clones account for about 11% of the sample.

Ophthalmopathy patients had moderately to severely active disease, Clinical Activity Score of at least 3, NOSPECS grade of at least 4, and duration under 3 months. Patients with uncontrolled infections, other autoimmune diseases, pregnancy or lactation were excluded. Diagnoses were established on the basis of clinical symptoms, serum thyroxine and TRAb, thyroid ultrasound, and orbital computed tomography. PBMCs were isolated from approximately 10 ml of fresh peripheral blood by Ficoll-Paque density gradient centrifugation. Total RNA was extracted with Trizol reagent, and quality was checked on an Agilent 2100 Bioanalyzer.

This TCR came from a woman younger than 45 with Graves' ophthalmopathy. The specimen was blood. The rearranged chain carries TRBV7-2 and TRBJ1-5, and perhaps TRBD1 as D gene, on 5 matching bases. CDR3 region: CASSPRVGNQPQHF. In nucleotides, the sequence is TGTGCCAGCAGCCCCAGGGTTGGTAATCAGCCCCAGCATTTT.